The 26 T cell receptor beta chains presented below share a single source sample, sequenced in a study of cytomegalovirus exposure and HLA in healthy donors. The PCR had 60 Vbeta and 13 Jbeta primers. Profiling relied on immunoSEQ multiplex PCR, and the TCRdb table lists in-frame clones only, not all of them. The sample includes about 150,000 clones, 65% to 75% of them seen just once. The specimen sequenced was PBMCs. These receptor sequences come from a young man in good health and CMV-seronegative.

V and J are TRBV10-3 and TRBJ1-5; D not certain. V dropped 8 bases and J dropped 0 bases, with 14 bases sitting between them. Germline CDR1 and CDR2: ENHRY and SYGVKD. The CDR3 is 15 amino acids. The CDR3 sequence: CAIAQQSHSNQPQHF. The CDR3 nucleotides read TGTGCCATCGCCCAACAGTCCCATAGCAATCAGCCCCAGCATTTT.

In this sample, this clone turned up a few times. The rearrangement links TRBV9 to TRBJ1-2; 7 bases are a match to TRBD1. The CDR3 loop spans 14 amino acids. V shed 3 bases and J 6 bases; nucleotides not matched to a gene: 8. CDR1 is SGDLS, CDR2 YYNGEE, per germline. The CDR3 DNA sequence: TGTGCCAGCAGCGCCCGAGACAGGGTAGATGGCTACACCTTC. It is translated as CASSARDRVDGYTF.

This chain uses TRBV13 with TRBJ1-3, with TRBD1 matching over 8 bases. The J segment lost 7 bases and the V segment lost 4 bases, leaving 9 bases of the junction unmatched. This CDR3 spans 15 amino acids. Germline V gene data show CDR1 as PRHDT and CDR2 as FYEKMQ (reference sequence). The CDR3 here is CASSSRTGQGNTIYF. CDR3 nucleotides: TGTGCCAGCAGCTCGAGGACAGGGCAGGGGAACACCATATATTTT.

This chain links TRBV7-9 with TRBJ2-1; a weak D match, TRBD2 (7 bases). Trimming shortened V by 1 base and J by 10 bases, and 14 bases separated the two germline ends. Germline loops: CDR1 SEHNR, CDR2 FQNEAQ (reference sequence). This CDR3 has 14 amino acids. CDR3 residues: CASSLEGGAREQFF. The CDR3 coding sequence is TGTGCCAGCAGCTTAGAGGGGGGGGCACGGGAGCAGTTCTTC.

V is TRBV11-2 and J is TRBJ1-1; 9 nucleotides match TRBD1. The J segment lost 3 bases and the V segment lost 5 bases, leaving 13 bases of the junction unmatched. The CDR3 is 17 residues long. Per germline, CDR1 SGHAT and CDR2 FQNNGV. DNA of the CDR3: TGTGCCAGCAGCACCAAACGTGGACAGGGGATCGACACTGAAGCTTTCTTT. Protein product: CASSTKRGQGIDTEAFF.

The rearrangement joins TRBV6-1 to TRBJ2-7; D possibly corresponds to TRBD1 (6 bases). The V and J ends lost 2 bases and 2 bases respectively, with 13 bases between them. The CDR3 is 15 amino acids. From germline, CDR1 is MNHNS and CDR2 SASEGT. The CDR3 DNA reads TGTGCCAGCAGTGAACCCAGCAGGGGTACCTACGAGCAGTACTTC. This translates into CASSEPSRGTYEQYF.

This chain joins TRBV6-5 and TRBJ2-7, with 7 bases aligning to TRBD1. The germline CDR1 and CDR2 sequences are MNHEY and SVGAGI. V lost 6 bases and J lost 3; bases outside the gene matches: 5. The CDR3 has 13 amino acids. The CDR3 sequence: CASRKQGRYEQYV. CDR3 DNA sequence: TGTGCCAGCAGGAAACAGGGGCGCTACGAGCAGTACGTC.

The chain uses TRBV28 and TRBJ2-2, with D possibly being TRBD1 (5 bases). There are 16 residues in the CDR3. Deletions cut 2 bases from V and 4 bases from J, with 14 bases between. From germline, CDR1 is MDHEN and CDR2 SYDVKM. This CDR3 is CASSLEWGLGTGELFF. The CDR3 nucleotides read TGTGCCAGCAGTTTAGAGTGGGGCTTGGGCACCGGGGAGCTGTTTTTT.

This clone was found a few times. V usage is TRBV27 and J usage is TRBJ2-1, with TRBD2 matching over 8 bases. V trimming: 5 bases; J trimming: 12 bases; junction bases outside the gene matches: 9. Germline lookup yields CDR1 MNHEY and CDR2 SMNVEV (reference sequence). The CDR3 totals 13 residues. CDR3 in amino acids: CASSITGTRVQFF. CDR3 coding DNA: TGTGCCAGCAGTATTACCGGGACTAGGGTGCAGTTCTTC.

V gene TRBV10-1 combines with J gene TRBJ1-4, with 7 bases identical to TRBD1. Trimming removed 4 bases from V and 4 bases from J; junction bases left unmatched: 6. Per germline, CDR1 WNHNN and CDR2 SYGVQD (reference sequence). The CDR3 runs 15 residues. The CDR3 region has the DNA TGCGCCAGCAGTGGACGGGACAGCCTTAATGAAAAACTGTTTTTT. Its translation: CASSGRDSLNEKLFF.

This rearrangement joins TRBV5-1 to TRBJ2-5; D is uncertain. With 0 bases removed from V and 2 bases from J, the gap between germline ends came to 8 bases. This CDR3 is built from 14 residues. From germline, CDR1 is SGHRS and CDR2 YFSETQ. This chain's CDR3 is CASSLESEQETQYF. CDR3 DNA sequence: TGCGCCAGCAGCTTGGAGTCAGAACAAGAGACCCAGTACTTC.

The chain joins TRBV14 to TRBJ2-2; weak D call: TRBD1 (6 bases). The CDR3 has 17 residues. The V end was cut by 5 bases, the J end by 5 bases, with 21 bases between. Germline V gene sequence: CDR1 SGHDN, CDR2 FVKESK. CDR3 protein: CASSLLTGRQGTGELFF. The CDR3 DNA reads as TGTGCCAGCAGCTTATTAACAGGGCGTCAGGGGACCGGGGAGCTGTTTTTT.

J is TRBJ1-3 and V is TRBV6-1; D is unresolved. This CDR3 comprises 15 residues. Germline V lookup: CDR1 MNHNS, CDR2 SASEGT. V gave up 2 bases and J gave up 1 base, with 9 bases separating them. CDR3 nucleotides: TGTGCCAGCAGTGAACTGGAGTCTTCTGGAAACACCATATATTTT. Its protein is CASSELESSGNTIYF.

The genes are TRBV27 and TRBJ1-2, with 10 bases matching TRBD1. CDR1 MNHEY and CDR2 SMNVEV come from the germline V gene (reference sequence). The CDR3 is made up of 16 amino acids. V gave up 6 bases and J gave up 5 bases; unmatched junction bases: 12. The DNA for the CDR3 is TGTGCCAGCAGATGGACAGGGGGAAGTGGCGGTTATGGCTACACCTTC. The encoded protein is CASRWTGGSGGYGYTF.

The chain employs TRBV15 and TRBJ1-6, with D tentatively TRBD1 (6 bases). The CDR3 covers 15 residues. With 0 bases removed from V and 10 bases from J, the gap between germline ends came to 13 bases. Per the germline V gene, CDR1 is LNHNV and CDR2 is YYDKDF (reference sequence). As DNA, the CDR3 is TGTGCCACCAGCAGAGAGGCGGCAGGGGTATCACCCCTCCACTTT. It encodes CATSREAAGVSPLHF.

V and J are TRBV6-5 and TRBJ1-5; the match to TRBD1 covers 9 bases. V gave up 6 bases and J gave up 9 bases; unmatched junction bases: 6. There are 13 residues in the CDR3. Germline-derived CDR1 and CDR2 are MNHEY and SVGAGI. The CDR3 nucleotides are TGTGCCAGCAGGGGACAGGGATTATCGCCCCAGCATTTT. Its translation is CASRGQGLSPQHF.

The chain carries TRBV5-5 and TRBJ2-5, with 15 nucleotides matching TRBD2. This CDR3 is 17 amino acids long. Germline CDR1 reads SGHKS; CDR2 reads YYEKEE (reference sequence). The trim removed 1 base at V and 7 bases at J, leaving 8 bases unmatched. The CDR3 region is CASSLRTSGGALGTQYF. As DNA, the CDR3 is TGTGCCAGCAGCTTGAGGACTAGCGGGGGGGCCCTGGGGACCCAGTACTTC.

The gene calls are TRBV21-1 and TRBJ2-7; the D call TRBD1 from the table was never checked on the DNA. TRBV21-1 is annotated as a pseudogene. CDR3 length: 14 amino acids. CDR3 DNA: TGTGCCAGCAGCAACTGGGACAGGGTAGAAGAACAGTACGTC. This sequence encodes CASSNWDRVEEQYV.

This clone was seen more than once but under ten times. The chain carries TRBV4-2 and TRBJ1-2; 7 bases agree with TRBD1. The ends lost 3 bases at V and 4 bases at J; junction bases unmatched: 14. This CDR3 has 17 amino acids. Germline V lookup: CDR1 LGHNA, CDR2 YNFKEQ. The CDR3 DNA sequence: TGTGCCAGCAGCCAGCCCGAAGGGGGACAGTCCTTCTATGGCTACACCTTC. It is translated as CASSQPEGGQSFYGYTF.

The chain recombines TRBV10-3 with TRBJ1-4; 10 bases match TRBD1. Losses at the gene ends were 4 bases for V and 4 bases for J; bases not matched to a gene: 0. The CDR3 spans 14 residues. Looked up from germline, CDR1 is ENHRY and CDR2 is SYGVKD. The CDR3 protein is CAISGDRGNEKLFF. The CDR3 DNA follows: TGTGCCATCAGTGGGGACAGGGGTAATGAAAAACTGTTTTTT.

The chain recombines TRBV6-1 with TRBJ1-5, with 7 bases matching TRBD1. V shed 6 bases, J shed 5 bases, and the junction held 4 bases outside the gene matches. The CDR3 consists of 13 residues. The germline V gene has CDR1 MNHNS and CDR2 SASEGT. CDR3 in amino acids: CASRRTGDQPQHF. The DNA of the CDR3 is TGTGCCAGCAGAAGAACAGGGGATCAGCCCCAGCATTTT.

V gene TRBV5-3 combines with J gene TRBJ1-1; no clear D gene. TRBV5-3 is assigned to the ORF class and has an uncertain function. CDR3 size: 17 residues. V was pared by 5 bases and J by 9 bases, with 29 bases between. The DNA of the CDR3 is TGTGCCAGAAGGGGCGAAGCTAAGACGGAATTTCAGGCAAAAGCTTTCTTT. It specifies CARRGEAKTEFQAKAFF.

This clone was observed a single time. The V and J genes are TRBV27 and TRBJ1-4, with D possibly being TRBD1 (5 bases). The germline V gene encodes CDR1 MNHEY and CDR2 SMNVEV (reference sequence). The V end was cut by 3 bases, the J end by 7 bases, with 18 bases between. This CDR3 is 16 amino acids long. CDR3 loop: CASSFQGGVFSEKLFF. The DNA for the CDR3 is TGTGCCAGCAGTTTCCAGGGAGGCGTTTTCAGTGAAAAACTGTTTTTT.

The genes are TRBV7-2 and TRBJ1-1, with 9 bases aligning to TRBD1. In germline, CDR1 is SGHTA, CDR2 FQGNSA. Losses at the gene ends were 2 bases for V and 1 base for J; bases not matched to a gene: 5. The CDR3 spans 16 residues. The DNA of the CDR3 is TGTGCCAGCAGCTTACCAACGGGACAGGGGAACACTGAAGCTTTCTTT. Its protein is CASSLPTGQGNTEAFF.

Details on this clone: The sample carries other DNA sequences with the same CDR3. V usage is TRBV12-5 and J usage is TRBJ1-2; D possibly corresponds to TRBD1 (6 bases). The CDR3 runs 14 residues. CDR1 LGHNT and CDR2 FRNRAP come from the germline V gene. V gave up 2 bases and J gave up 2 bases, with 9 bases separating them. For the CDR3, the DNA is TGTGCTAGTGGTTTGTCTGACAGGAACTATGGCTACACCTTC. As protein: CASGLSDRNYGYTF.

The CDR3 is CASSKSGVDEQYF. CDR3 bases: TGTGCTAGTAGTAAATCGGGGGTGGACGAGCAGTACTTC. This chain links TRBV12-5 with TRBJ2-7; TRBD2 is a possible D gene (6 bases). This CDR3 has 13 amino acids. The ends were cut back, 8 bases at V and 5 bases at J, with 16 bases in the middle. Germline values: CDR1 LGHNT, CDR2 FRNRAP.